The entry that follows covers one T cell receptor (beta chain) sequence. Its matching antigen is unknown. Per the germline V gene, CDR1 is SGHTA and CDR2 is FQGNSA. V was shortened by 5 bases and J by 3 bases, with 11 bases between the two germline ends. The CDR3 is 14 amino acids. The data stem from a study of cytomegalovirus exposure and HLA in healthy donors. The primer mix had 60 Vbeta and 13 Jbeta primers. Only in-frame clones appear in the TCRdb table, and some are missing; sequencing was by immunoSEQ multiplex PCR. The table lists about 170,000 clones, 73% of them singletons, with approximately 5.6% in the top ten. Study outcomes and limitations: In presence/absence analyses, roughly uniform sequencing depth across donors was assumed. A later analysis showed HLA-associated TCR beta chains outstripping equally common others in clonal expansion.

Sample: PBMCs. The genes are TRBV7-2 and TRBJ2-1, with D tentatively TRBD2 (6 bases). This clonotype originated in a woman aged 18 to 35 in good health and CMV-seropositive. This CDR3 reads CASSPGLIYNEQFF. In DNA form, the CDR3 reads TGTGCCAGCAGCCCCGGACTAATCTACAATGAGCAGTTCTTC.